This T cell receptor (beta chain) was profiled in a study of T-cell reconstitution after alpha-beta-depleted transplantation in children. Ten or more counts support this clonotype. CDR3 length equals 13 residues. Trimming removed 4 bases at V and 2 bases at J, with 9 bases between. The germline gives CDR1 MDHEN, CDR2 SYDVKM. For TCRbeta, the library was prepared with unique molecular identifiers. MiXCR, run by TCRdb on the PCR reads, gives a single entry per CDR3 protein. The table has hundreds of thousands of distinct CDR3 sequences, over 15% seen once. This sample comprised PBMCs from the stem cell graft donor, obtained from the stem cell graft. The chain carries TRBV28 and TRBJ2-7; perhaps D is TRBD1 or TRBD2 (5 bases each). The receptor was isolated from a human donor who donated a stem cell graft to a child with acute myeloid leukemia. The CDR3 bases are TGTGCCAGCAGTTCGGGACGGACCTACGAGCAGTACGTC. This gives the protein CASSSGRTYEQYV.